A selection of T cell receptor beta chains follows, all from one sample in a study of blood T cell repertoires in COVID-19. This table comes from immunoSEQ multiplex PCR, and its TCRdb copy is limited to in-frame clones, with some not included. The top ten clones hold roughly 15% of a sample with under 100,000 clones, about 85% of them seen once. Material for sequencing was peripheral blood. All receptors come from a male donor with acute or convalescent COVID-19. The CDR3 runs from the conserved cysteine through the conserved F or W. Not all rows give a size; the values are once, few, many and, for expanded clones, a class.

v_call: TRBV18
clone_size: -
cdr3_aa: CASSPGRGNQPQHF

v_call: TRBV5-1
clone_size: -
cdr3_aa: CASSLGGPTEAFF

v_call: TRBV5-6
clone_size: -
cdr3_aa: CASSLQNTNYGYTF

v_call: TRBV3-1/TRBV3-2
clone_size: -
cdr3_aa: CASSPTSGAIPGAEAFF

v_call: TRBV3-1/TRBV3-2
clone_size: -
cdr3_aa: CASSQRGGATSPLHF

v_call: TRBV4-1
clone_size: -
cdr3_aa: CASRSRGSGGRSSYNEQFF

v_call: TRBV25-1
clone_size: -
cdr3_aa: CASSVYGQGNTEAFF

v_call: TRBV19
clone_size: -
cdr3_aa: CASSNPRQGRGNQPQHF

v_call: TRBV30
clone_size: few
cdr3_aa: CAWTQGDNYGYTF

v_call: TRBV2
clone_size: -
cdr3_aa: CATASTGAGNTIYF

v_call: TRBV19
clone_size: -
cdr3_aa: CASKLQGADEQYF

v_call: TRBV10-3
clone_size: -
cdr3_aa: CAISGGIYNEQFF

v_call: TRBV7-9
clone_size: -
cdr3_aa: CASSQEGDTEAFF

v_call: TRBV9
clone_size: -
cdr3_aa: CASSVGDRGAGNTIYF

v_call: TRBV24-1
clone_size: -
cdr3_aa: CATSETTARDGYTF

v_call: TRBV29-1
clone_size: -
cdr3_aa: CSVYRGTSGSGTQYF

v_call: TRBV9
clone_size: -
cdr3_aa: CASSKGQQNQPQHF